One sample yielded the 32 T cell receptor beta chains listed below, sequenced in a study of shared clonotypes between healthy human individuals. The method was immunoSEQ multiplex PCR; TCRdb's version includes in-frame clones alone and lacks a portion of them. There are around 1.5 million clones in the sample; approximately 98% occur only once, and about 0.42% lies in the top ten. The sample consisted of naive CD4+ T cells sorted from blood. Subset denoted: CD45RA+ positively selected. These receptors were collected from a young man in good health.

The J gene is TRBJ2-6, the V gene TRBV28; the match to TRBD1 covers 7 bases. The germline gives CDR1 MDHEN, CDR2 SYDVKM. After removal of 3 bases from V and 2 bases from J, the junction contained 4 bases not matched to a gene. The CDR3 spans 16 residues. CDR3 coding DNA: TGTGCCAGCAGTTTCGGGACAGTCCCTGGGGCCAACGTCCTGACTTTC. Protein sequence: CASSFGTVPGANVLTF. Full variable domain (outside the CDR3, taken from reference TRBV28 and TRBJ2-6): DVKVTQSSRYLVKRTGEKVFLECVQDMDHENMFWYRQDPGLGLRLIYFSYDVKMKEKGDIPEGYSVSREKKERFSLILESASTNQTSMYLCASSFGTVPGANVLTFGAGSRLTVL.

V usage is TRBV29-1 and J usage is TRBJ1-1, with TRBD1 matching 7 bases. The CDR3 sequence is 13 residues long. CDR1 and CDR2 (germline): SQVTM, ANQGSEA. The V and J ends lost 3 bases and 1 base, in that order; junction bases with no gene match: 2. The CDR3 spells CSVDRTGNTEAFF. The CDR3 bases are TGCAGCGTTGATAGGACAGGGAACACTGAAGCTTTCTTT.

This chain links TRBV18 with TRBJ2-3; D gene uncertain. Looked up from germline, CDR1 is KGHSH and CDR2 is LQKENI. The V end lost 4 bases, the J end lost 1 base, and 12 bases lay between the germline ends. The CDR3 contains 15 residues. The CDR3: CASSRPAARTDTQYF. CDR3 nucleotide sequence: TGTGCCAGCTCACGTCCGGCAGCCCGCACAGATACGCAGTATTTT.

With respect to this clone: Other nucleotide sequences from this sample produce the same CDR3. The chain joins TRBV15 to TRBJ2-3; D is undetermined. The CDR3 runs to 13 residues. The V and J ends lost 1 base and 1 base respectively, with 3 bases between them. Germline V lookup: CDR1 LNHNV, CDR2 YYDKDF (reference sequence). CDR3 coding DNA: TGTGCCACCAGCAGAGGGGGCACAGATACGCAGTATTTT. The encoded protein is CATSRGGTDTQYF.

The rearrangement links TRBV4-3 to TRBJ1-1; D unresolved. Germline V gene data show CDR1 as LGHNA and CDR2 as YSLEER. The CDR3 extends over 14 amino acids. Trimming left V 4 bases short and J 4 bases short, with 13 bases between. In nucleotides, the CDR3 is TGCGCCAGCAGCCGGAGGGTTGAGGGCACTGAAGCTTTCTTT. It is translated as CASSRRVEGTEAFF.

Only one count was recorded for this clone. The chain employs TRBV11-2 and TRBJ2-1, with D unclear. The CDR3 covers 15 residues. Germline V lookup: CDR1 SGHAT, CDR2 FQNNGV. Trimming pared 5 bases from V and 2 bases from J, leaving 13 bases between. This chain's CDR3 is CASSPAGNTYNEQFF. The DNA for the CDR3 is TGTGCCAGCAGCCCCGCTGGTAACACCTACAATGAGCAGTTCTTC. Drawing the rest from reference TRBV11-2 and TRBJ2-1, the complete variable domain is EAGVAQSPRYKIIEKRQSVAFWCNPISGHATLYWYQQILGQGPKLLIQFQNNGVVDDSQLPKDRFSAERLKGVDSTLKIQPAKLEDSAVYLCASSPAGNTYNEQFFGPGTRLTVL.

The CDR3 protein is CASSLTGADSGNTIYF. CDR3 DNA: TGTGCCAGCAGCTTAACAGGGGCTGACTCTGGAAACACCATATATTTT. The genes are TRBV5-4 and TRBJ1-3; 7 positions match TRBD1. Germline V gene data show CDR1 as SGHNT and CDR2 as YYREEE (reference sequence). There are 16 residues in the CDR3. J was trimmed by 0 bases and V by 2 bases; bases with no gene match: 5. Using reference TRBV5-4 and TRBJ1-3 for the parts outside the CDR3, the full variable domain is ETGVTQSPTHLIKTRGQQVTLRCSSQSGHNTVSWYQQALGQGPQFIFQYYREEENGRGNFPPRFSGLQFPNYSSELNVNALELDDSALYLCASSLTGADSGNTIYFGEGSWLTVV.

This chain links TRBV7-8 with TRBJ2-7; 10 bases line up with TRBD1. V lost 3 bases and J lost 2; bases outside the gene matches: 7. Looked up from germline, CDR1 is SGHVS and CDR2 is FQNEAQ. CDR3 size: 16 residues. The CDR3 region is CASSLGQGIGTYEQYF. Here the CDR3 DNA reads TGTGCCAGCAGCTTGGGACAGGGGATCGGAACCTACGAGCAGTACTTC.

The chain is built from TRBV5-1 and TRBJ2-1; a possible D gene is TRBD2 (5 bases). CDR1 and CDR2 from the germline V gene are SGHRS and YFSETQ. Trimming took 3 bases from V and 4 from J, leaving 14 bases between them. CDR3 size: 15 residues. The CDR3 region is CASSYTQRGYNEQFF. CDR3 nucleotide sequence: TGCGCCAGCAGCTATACCCAAAGAGGGTACAATGAGCAGTTCTTC.

The chain couples TRBV7-2 to TRBJ2-1; 10 bases are shared with TRBD2. CDR1 SGHTA and CDR2 FQGNSA come from the germline V gene. With V trimmed by 5 bases and J by 3 bases, 4 bases remained unmatched. The CDR3 is 15 residues long. This chain's CDR3 is CASSVSSGGYNEQFF. The CDR3 DNA follows: TGTGCCAGCAGCGTGTCTAGCGGGGGCTACAATGAGCAGTTCTTC.

V gene TRBV27 combines with J gene TRBJ2-5; TRBD1 is a possible D gene (5 bases). CDR3 length: 14 residues. Germline lookup yields CDR1 MNHEY and CDR2 SMNVEV (reference sequence). V lost 6 bases, J lost 1 base, and 12 bases lay in between. The CDR3 bases are TGTGCCAGCAGGACCACAGGAGTCCAAGAGACCCAGTACTTC. Amino acids: CASRTTGVQETQYF.

The genes are TRBV13 and TRBJ1-3; perhaps TRBD1 as D (5 bases). The CDR3 is 14 residues long. With 2 bases removed from V and 1 base from J, the gap between germline ends came to 6 bases. Germline V lookup: CDR1 PRHDT, CDR2 FYEKMQ (reference sequence). The CDR3 DNA follows: TGTGCCAGCAGCTTACAGGGATCTGGAAACACCATATATTTT. Translated: CASSLQGSGNTIYF.

The chain recombines TRBV5-1 with TRBJ2-5; D remains unclear. Trimming pared 1 base from V and 1 base from J, leaving 11 bases between. The germline gives CDR1 SGHRS, CDR2 YFSETQ. This CDR3 spans 15 amino acids. This chain's CDR3 is CASSLYVAGQETQYF. The CDR3 region has the DNA TGCGCCAGCAGCTTGTATGTGGCAGGCCAAGAGACCCAGTACTTC.

V gene TRBV2 combines with J gene TRBJ2-2; possible D gene TRBD2, 6 bases. The V and J ends lost 8 bases and 4 bases respectively, with 14 bases between them. The CDR3 loop spans 14 amino acids. Germline values: CDR1 SNHLY, CDR2 FYNNEI. CDR3 sequence: CASGGNYVTGELFF. CDR3 DNA: TGTGCCAGCGGCGGGAACTACGTCACCGGGGAGCTGTTTTTT.

The J gene is TRBJ2-5, the V gene TRBV10-3, with D uncertain. CDR1 ENHRY and CDR2 SYGVKD come from the germline V gene. This CDR3 contains 14 residues. V was clipped by 10 bases and J by 4 bases, with 19 bases between them. Here the CDR3 DNA reads TGTGCCACTAATAAAAAGGGAACCCGAGAGACCCAGTACTTC. This encodes CATNKKGTRETQYF.

V and J are TRBV11-2 and TRBJ1-2; weak D call: TRBD1 (6 bases). Germline V gene sequence: CDR1 SGHAT, CDR2 FQNNGV. This CDR3 has 12 residues. The ends were cut back, 5 bases at V and 5 bases at J, with 9 bases in the middle. The CDR3 DNA reads as TGTGCCAGCAGCGAGGGGGTTTATGGCTACACCTTC. Its translation: CASSEGVYGYTF.

As concerns this clone: The sample has other DNA sequences that encode this CDR3 too. CDR3 sequence reads: CASSSSGLNTEAFF. CDR3 DNA sequence: TGTGCCAGCAGTTCGTCAGGTCTGAACACTGAAGCTTTCTTT. The chain recombines TRBV28 with TRBJ1-1, with no clear D. Germline assignment: CDR1 MDHEN and CDR2 SYDVKM. The CDR3 has 14 residues. V was trimmed by 4 bases and J by 0 bases, leaving 9 bases between them.

J is TRBJ1-2 and V is TRBV5-4; possible D gene TRBD1, 5 bases. CDR1 and CDR2 from the germline V gene are SGHNT and YYREEE (reference sequence). This CDR3 spans 13 amino acids. Between the trimmed V and J ends, which lost 0 bases and 8 bases, there was a span of 11 bases. CDR3 DNA: TGTGCCAGCAGCTTGGCTGGGGGAGCGGGCTACACCTTC. It is translated as CASSLAGGAGYTF.

V usage is TRBV30 and J usage is TRBJ2-4, with 7 bases that match TRBD1. CDR3 length: 16 amino acids. Trimming at V came to 5 bases and at J to 3 bases, leaving 13 bases not matched to a gene. CDR1 is GTSNPN and CDR2 is SVGIG in the germline V gene (reference sequence). CDR3 in amino acids: CAWHEKRGLDKNIQYF. The CDR3 nucleotides read TGTGCCTGGCACGAAAAAAGGGGGCTTGACAAAAACATTCAGTACTTC.

The chain joins TRBV6-1 to TRBJ2-7, with a possible D match to TRBD1 (5 bases). The germline CDR1 and CDR2 sequences are MNHNS and SASEGT. The CDR3 is made up of 14 amino acids. The germline V and J ends were trimmed by 3 bases and 5 bases, with 14 bases remaining between them. In DNA, the CDR3 is TGTGCCAGCAGTGATGCAGGCAGGGTCCACGAGCAGTACTTC. Residues: CASSDAGRVHEQYF.

The CDR3 spells CASSRTGLNEKLFF. The CDR3 coding sequence is TGTGCCAGCAGTCGGACAGGGCTCAATGAAAAACTGTTTTTT. The chain recombines TRBV28 with TRBJ1-4; 8 positions match TRBD1. CDR1 is MDHEN, CDR2 SYDVKM, per germline. This CDR3 is built from 14 residues. The ends lost 5 bases at V and 5 bases at J; junction bases unmatched: 4.

V and J are TRBV28 and TRBJ2-2; 7 bases line up with TRBD1. This CDR3 has 12 residues. V gave up 6 bases and J gave up 7 bases; unmatched junction bases: 2. Looked up from germline, CDR1 is MDHEN and CDR2 is SYDVKM. The CDR3 reads CASRDRFGELFF. The CDR3 DNA reads TGTGCCAGCAGGGACAGGTTCGGGGAGCTGTTTTTT.

The DNA for the CDR3 is TGTGCCAGCAGCTTCCTCCGTGTGGAAACTAGCACAGATACGCAGTATTTT. It translates to CASSFLRVETSTDTQYF. The gene calls are TRBV5-4 and TRBJ2-3; D call uncertain. Germline CDR1 reads SGHNT; CDR2 reads YYREEE (reference sequence). The CDR3 length is 17 residues. Trimming took off 2 bases at V and 0 bases at J, with 16 bases between the two ends.

The chain employs TRBV9 and TRBJ1-1, with 8 bases lining up with TRBD1. Germline lookup yields CDR1 SGDLS and CDR2 YYNGEE. The V and J ends lost 4 bases and 1 base, in that order; junction bases with no gene match: 6. The CDR3 runs to 15 residues. The CDR3 is CASSPRQGKNTEAFF. As DNA, the CDR3 is TGTGCCAGCAGCCCCAGACAGGGGAAGAACACTGAAGCTTTCTTT.

The chain has TRBV28 and TRBJ2-7, with D maybe TRBD1 (6 bases). Germline CDR1 and CDR2: MDHEN and SYDVKM. The CDR3 is 13 residues long. Trimming removed 8 bases at V and 0 bases at J, with 11 bases between. CDR3 residues: CASHFRGSYEQYF. CDR3 bases: TGTGCCAGCCATTTCAGGGGCTCCTACGAGCAGTACTTC.

The chain carries TRBV6-1 and TRBJ2-7, with a possible D match to TRBD2 (7 bases). The CDR3 has 15 residues. In germline, CDR1 is MNHNS, CDR2 SASEGT. Trimming took off 8 bases at V and 5 bases at J, with 22 bases between the two ends. CDR3 in amino acids: CASGPRGGGPHEQYF. CDR3 sequence (DNA): TGTGCCAGCGGTCCAAGAGGGGGAGGGCCCCACGAGCAGTACTTC.

This chain connects TRBV11-2 to TRBJ2-1; D not resolved. Looked up from germline, CDR1 is SGHAT and CDR2 is FQNNGV. The CDR3 runs 16 residues. The ends were cut back, 1 base at V and 2 bases at J, with 12 bases in the middle. CDR3 coding DNA: TGTGCCAGCAGCTTAGTGGGTGACCCCGCCTACAATGAGCAGTTCTTC. Translation gives CASSLVGDPAYNEQFF.

V usage is TRBV10-3 and J usage is TRBJ2-7, with D perhaps TRBD1 (5 bases). V was trimmed by 0 bases and J by 2 bases, leaving 11 bases between them. Germline V CDR1 and CDR2: ENHRY, SYGVKD. The CDR3 extends over 15 amino acids. The CDR3 region has the DNA TGTGCCATCAGTGAGTCGGCAGGGAAACCCTACGAGCAGTACTTC. As protein: CAISESAGKPYEQYF.

This clone was observed a few times. The V gene is TRBV6-1, the J gene TRBJ2-3, with TRBD2 as a possible D gene (6 bases). Germline V lookup: CDR1 MNHNS, CDR2 SASEGT. V dropped 4 bases and J dropped 2 bases, with 7 bases sitting between them. The CDR3 covers 13 residues. The CDR3 DNA follows: TGTGCCAGCAGTGGGGACTTCACAGATACGCAGTATTTT. Translated: CASSGDFTDTQYF.

The chain employs TRBV2 and TRBJ2-5; tentatively, D is TRBD2 (5 bases). The V end lost 6 bases, the J end lost 5 bases, and 13 bases lay between the germline ends. CDR1 SNHLY and CDR2 FYNNEI come from the germline V gene. The CDR3 is 13 amino acids. The CDR3 region has the DNA TGTGCCAGCAGAATGCCCACTAGGGAGACCCAGTACTTC. Translated, it gives CASRMPTRETQYF.

Only one count was recorded for this clone. This chain joins TRBV19 and TRBJ2-7, with D tentatively TRBD2 (5 bases). V lost 8 bases and J 3 bases, leaving 11 bases between the germline ends. This CDR3 comprises 12 residues. Per germline, CDR1 LNHDA and CDR2 SQIVND (reference sequence). The CDR3 here is CASRDRVYEQYF. Here the CDR3 DNA reads TGTGCCAGTCGGGATAGGGTCTACGAGCAGTACTTC.

The V gene is TRBV9, the J gene TRBJ1-1; D unresolved. The CDR3 extends over 15 amino acids. Germline V gene lookup returns CDR1 SGDLS and CDR2 YYNGEE. Deletions cut 3 bases from V and 5 bases from J, with 17 bases between. The chain's CDR3 is CASSALGRAGTEAFF. The CDR3 nucleotides are TGTGCCAGCAGCGCCTTGGGCCGGGCGGGTACTGAAGCTTTCTTT. Complete variable domain (other parts from reference TRBV9 and TRBJ1-1): DSGVTQTPKHLITATGQRVTLRCSPRSGDLSVYWYQQSLDQGLQFLIQYYNGEERAKGNILERFSAQQFPDLHSELNLSSLELGDSALYFCASSALGRAGTEAFFGQGTRLTVV.